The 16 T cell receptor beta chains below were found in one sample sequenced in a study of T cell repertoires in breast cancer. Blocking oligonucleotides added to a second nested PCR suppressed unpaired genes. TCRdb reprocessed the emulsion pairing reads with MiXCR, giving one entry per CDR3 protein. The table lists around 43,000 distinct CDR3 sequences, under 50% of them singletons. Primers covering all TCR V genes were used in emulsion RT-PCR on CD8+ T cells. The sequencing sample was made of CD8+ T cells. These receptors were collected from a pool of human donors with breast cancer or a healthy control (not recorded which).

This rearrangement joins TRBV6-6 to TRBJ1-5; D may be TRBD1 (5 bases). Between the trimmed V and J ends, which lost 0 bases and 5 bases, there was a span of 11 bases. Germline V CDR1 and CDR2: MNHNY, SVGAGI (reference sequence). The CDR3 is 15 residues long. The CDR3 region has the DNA TGTGCCAGCAGTTACTCGATAGGGGAGGATCAGCCCCAGCATTTT. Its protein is CASSYSIGEDQPQHF.

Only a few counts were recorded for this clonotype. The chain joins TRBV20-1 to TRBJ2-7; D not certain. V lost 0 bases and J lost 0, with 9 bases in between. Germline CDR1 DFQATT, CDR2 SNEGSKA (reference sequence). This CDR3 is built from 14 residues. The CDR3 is CSARDWGSSYEQYF. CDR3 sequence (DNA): TGCAGTGCTAGAGATTGGGGAAGCTCCTACGAGCAGTACTTC.

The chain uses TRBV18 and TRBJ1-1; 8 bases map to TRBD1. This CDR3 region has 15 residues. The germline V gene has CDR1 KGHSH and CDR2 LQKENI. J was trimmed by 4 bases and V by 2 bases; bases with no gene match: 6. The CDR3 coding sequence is TGTGCCAGCTCACCAGCGGGGACAGGTGGCACTGAAGCTTTCTTT. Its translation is CASSPAGTGGTEAFF. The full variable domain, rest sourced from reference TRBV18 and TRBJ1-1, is NAGVMQNPRHLVRRRGQEARLRCSPMKGHSHVYWYRQLPEEGLKFMVYLQKENIIDESGMPKERFSAEFPKEGPSILRIQQVVRGDSAAYFCASSPAGTGGTEAFFGQGTRLTVV.

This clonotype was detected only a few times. CDR3 protein: CASTRGRGGGDYGYTF. The CDR3 bases are TGTGCCAGCACCCGCGGACGGGGGGGGGGTGACTATGGCTACACCTTC. The rearrangement uses TRBV27 and TRBJ1-2, with D perhaps matching TRBD1 (5 bases). The CDR3 is 16 residues long. Germline V gene data show CDR1 as MNHEY and CDR2 as SMNVEV (reference sequence). The ends were cut back, 7 bases at V and 3 bases at J, with 21 bases in the middle.

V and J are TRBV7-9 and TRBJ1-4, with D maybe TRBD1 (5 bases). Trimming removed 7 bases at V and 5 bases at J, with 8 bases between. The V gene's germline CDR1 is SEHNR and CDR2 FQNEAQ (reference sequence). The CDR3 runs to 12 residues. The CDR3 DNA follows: TGTGCCAGCATCGACAGAAATGAAAAACTGTTTTTT. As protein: CASIDRNEKLFF. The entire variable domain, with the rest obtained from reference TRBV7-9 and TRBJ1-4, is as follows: DTGVSQNPRHKITKRGQNVTFRCDPISEHNRLYWYRQTLGQGPEFLTYFQNEAQLEKSRLLSDRFSAERPKGSFSTLEIQRTEQGDSAMYLCASIDRNEKLFFGSGTQLSVL.

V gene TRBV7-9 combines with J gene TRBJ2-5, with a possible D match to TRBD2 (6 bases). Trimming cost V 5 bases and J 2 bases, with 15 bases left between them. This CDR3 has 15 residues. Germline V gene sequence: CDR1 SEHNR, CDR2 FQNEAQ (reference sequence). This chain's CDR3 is CASSLRTGGQETQYF. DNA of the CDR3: TGTGCCAGCAGCCTCCGAACTGGGGGGCAAGAGACCCAGTACTTC.

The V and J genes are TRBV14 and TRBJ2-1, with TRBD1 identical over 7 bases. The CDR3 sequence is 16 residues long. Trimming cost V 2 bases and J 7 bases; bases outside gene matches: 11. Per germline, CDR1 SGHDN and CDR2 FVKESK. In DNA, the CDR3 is TGTGCCAGCAGCCAACTCCGGGACAGCGCTAGGAATGAGCAGTTCTTC. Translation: CASSQLRDSARNEQFF. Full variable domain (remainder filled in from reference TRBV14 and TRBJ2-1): EAGVTQFPSHSVIEKGQTVTLRCDPISGHDNLYWYRRVMGKEIKFLLHFVKESKQDESGMPNNRFLAERTGGTYSTLKVQPAELEDSGVYFCASSQLRDSARNEQFFGPGTRLTVL.

The CDR3 nucleotides are TGTGCCAGCAGTTTTTGGGACGGCTCCTACGAGCAGTACTTC. This codes for CASSFWDGSYEQYF. The chain employs TRBV12-3 or TRBV12-4 and TRBJ2-7; D could derive from TRBD1 or TRBD2 (5 bases each). The V and J ends lost 3 bases and 0 bases respectively, with 9 bases between them. The CDR3 is made up of 14 amino acids.

The CDR3 sequence is CASSGDNYGYTF. The CDR3 DNA sequence: TGTGCCAGCTCAGGGGATAACTATGGCTACACCTTC. The chain employs TRBV19 and TRBJ1-2, with a tentative D call TRBD1 (6 bases). The CDR3 sequence is 12 residues long. Trimming left V 9 bases short and J 1 base short, with 9 bases between. Germline V gene lookup returns CDR1 LNHDA and CDR2 SQIVND (reference sequence).

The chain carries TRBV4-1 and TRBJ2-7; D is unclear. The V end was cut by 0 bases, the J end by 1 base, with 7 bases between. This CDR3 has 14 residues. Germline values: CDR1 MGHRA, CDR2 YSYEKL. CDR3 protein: CASSQEHVSYEQYF. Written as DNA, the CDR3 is TGCGCCAGCAGCCAAGAGCACGTATCCTACGAGCAGTACTTC.

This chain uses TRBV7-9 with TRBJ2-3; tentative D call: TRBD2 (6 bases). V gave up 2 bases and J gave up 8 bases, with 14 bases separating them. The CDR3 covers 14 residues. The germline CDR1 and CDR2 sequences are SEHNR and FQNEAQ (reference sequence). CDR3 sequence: CASSLTGRFGTQYF. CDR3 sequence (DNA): TGTGCCAGCAGCTTAACCGGGAGATTTGGTACGCAGTATTTT. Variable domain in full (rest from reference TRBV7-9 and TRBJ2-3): DTGVSQNPRHKITKRGQNVTFRCDPISEHNRLYWYRQTLGQGPEFLTYFQNEAQLEKSRLLSDRFSAERPKGSFSTLEIQRTEQGDSAMYLCASSLTGRFGTQYFGPGTRLTVL.

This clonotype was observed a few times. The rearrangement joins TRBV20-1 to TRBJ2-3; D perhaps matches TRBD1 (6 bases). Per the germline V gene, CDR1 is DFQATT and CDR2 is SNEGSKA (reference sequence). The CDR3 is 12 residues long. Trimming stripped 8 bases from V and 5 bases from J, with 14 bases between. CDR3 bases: TGCAGTTCTCCGAAACAGGGAGATACGCAGTATTTT. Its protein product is CSSPKQGDTQYF.

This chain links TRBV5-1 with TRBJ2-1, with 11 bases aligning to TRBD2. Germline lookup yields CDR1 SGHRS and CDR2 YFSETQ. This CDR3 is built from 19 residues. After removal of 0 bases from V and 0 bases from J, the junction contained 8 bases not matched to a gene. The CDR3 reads CASSLVGTSGLSSYNEQFF. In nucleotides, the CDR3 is TGCGCCAGCAGCTTGGTCGGGACTAGCGGATTAAGCTCCTACAATGAGCAGTTCTTC.

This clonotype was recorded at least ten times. CDR3 in DNA: TGTGCCAGCAGTTCGACAGGGTTCTACGGCTACACCTTC. Amino acids: CASSSTGFYGYTF. The chain carries TRBV25-1 and TRBJ1-2, with 7 bases that match TRBD1. CDR3 size: 13 residues. Trimming at V came to 5 bases and at J to 8 bases, leaving 8 bases not matched to a gene. CDR1 is MGHDK, CDR2 SYGVNS, per germline.

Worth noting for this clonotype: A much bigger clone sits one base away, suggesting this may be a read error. CDR3 DNA: TGTGCCAGCAGCCAAGATCGCGGGACGTTGAACACTGAAGCTCTCTTT. It yields the protein CASSQDRGTLNTEALF. J is TRBJ1-1 and V is TRBV14, with D tentatively TRBD1 (5 bases). The germline V gene encodes CDR1 SGHDN and CDR2 FVKESK. There are 16 residues in the CDR3. Full variable domain (remainder filled in from reference TRBV14 and TRBJ1-1): EAGVTQFPSHSVIEKGQTVTLRCDPISGHDNLYWYRRVMGKEIKFLLHFVKESKQDESGMPNNRFLAERTGGTYSTLKVQPAELEDSGVYFCASSQDRGTLNTEALFGQGTRLTVV.

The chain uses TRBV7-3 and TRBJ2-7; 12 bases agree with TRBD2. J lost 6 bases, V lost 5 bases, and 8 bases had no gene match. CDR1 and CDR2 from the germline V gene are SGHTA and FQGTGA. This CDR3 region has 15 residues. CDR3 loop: CASSRLAGGVSEQYF. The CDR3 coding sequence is TGTGCCAGCAGCCGTCTAGCGGGAGGGGTCAGCGAGCAGTACTTC. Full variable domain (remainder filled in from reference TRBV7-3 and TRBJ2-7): GAGVSQTPSNKVTEKGKYVELRCDPISGHTALYWYRQSLGQGPEFLIYFQGTGAADDSGLPNDRFFAVRPEGSVSTLKIQRTERGDSAVYLCASSRLAGGVSEQYFGPGTRLTVT.